Included here is one T cell receptor (beta chain) sequence, with context. The data originate from a study of blood T cell repertoires in COVID-19. In the original processing: Counts of nucleated cells, estimated from reference gene primer amplification, were obtained. Using immunoSEQ multiplex PCR, the repertoire was profiled, and TCRdb retains in-frame clones only, with some absent. That table supplies the V and J calls and clone size; D and trimming were determined from the DNA. The sample lists about 120,000 clones, about nine tenths occurring once. Trimming removed 1 base from V and 4 bases from J, with 7 bases in between. The germline gives CDR1 SQVTM, CDR2 ANQGSEA. This CDR3 is 12 amino acids long.

The origin of this receptor is a man over 45 with acute or convalescent COVID-19. Sequenced: peripheral blood. The J gene is TRBJ1-1, the V gene TRBV29-1; no clear D. DNA for the CDR3: TGCAGCGTTGAAGGGGCAGGCACTGAAGCTTTCTTT. This translates into CSVEGAGTEAFF.